The 20 T cell receptor beta chains given below trace back to one sample, sequenced in a study of T cell repertoires in cytomegalovirus infection. From the reads, TCRdb called clonotypes with MiXCR, one entry per CDR3 protein. The repertoire has around 740,000 distinct CDR3 sequences, 35% of them found once; the top ten carry around 2.8%. Sequenced: PBMCs. The source is a human donor in good health (CMV status not recorded). Some clones in this sample may be carry-over from other donors' samples.

The CDR3 DNA follows: TGCGCCAGCAGCCGGGTGGGTAACTATGGCTACACCTTC. Protein product: CASSRVGNYGYTF. The rearrangement joins TRBV5-1 to TRBJ1-2; the D is unclear. CDR3 length: 13 residues. With 4 bases removed from V and 1 base from J, the gap between germline ends came to 8 bases. The germline CDR1 and CDR2 sequences are SGHRS and YFSETQ.

V is TRBV2 and J is TRBJ1-5, with D uncertain. Germline V gives CDR1 SNHLY, CDR2 FYNNEI. The CDR3 sequence is 15 residues long. The V gene lost 7 bases and the J gene lost 2 bases, with 15 bases spanning the gap. The CDR3 bases are TGTGCCAGCATGGGAGACGACGATGGCAATCAGCCCCAGCATTTT. Encoded protein: CASMGDDDGNQPQHF.

In this sample, this clonotype turned up a few times. This chain links TRBV7-9 with TRBJ2-7, with D possibly TRBD2 on 5 matching bases. The CDR3 has 14 residues. CDR1 SEHNR and CDR2 FQNEAQ come from the germline V gene (reference sequence). V was cut by 8 bases and J by 0 bases, with 14 bases left in between. The CDR3 loop reads CASAPAGSSYEQYF. The DNA of the CDR3 is TGTGCCAGCGCTCCGGCGGGCAGCTCCTACGAGCAGTACTTC.

The chain combines TRBV7-8 with TRBJ2-7; 9 bases line up with TRBD1. V shed 1 base, J shed 6 bases, and the junction held 10 bases outside the gene matches. This CDR3 region has 16 residues. Germline V gene sequence: CDR1 SGHVS, CDR2 FQNEAQ. CDR3 bases: TGTGCCAGCAGCTTAGGGTTCGGGACAGGGATAGCCGAGCAGTACTTC. Translation gives CASSLGFGTGIAEQYF. Looking up the rest from reference TRBV7-8 and TRBJ2-7 gives the full variable domain: GAGVSQSPRYKVAKRGQDVALRCDPISGHVSLFWYQQALGQGPEFLTYFQNEAQLDKSGLPSDRFFAERPEGSVSTLKIQRTQQEDSAVYLCASSLGFGTGIAEQYFGPGTRLTVT.

The chain uses TRBV5-6 and TRBJ1-1, with no clear D. The V gene lost 3 bases and the J gene lost 1 base, with 10 bases spanning the gap. The CDR3 loop spans 14 amino acids. Germline V lookup: CDR1 SGHDT, CDR2 YYEEEE. This CDR3 reads CASSYLGQNTEAFF. The CDR3 nucleotides read TGTGCCAGCAGCTATCTGGGTCAGAACACTGAAGCTTTCTTT.

On this clonotype itself: The final CDR3 position lacks the conserved phenylalanine or tryptophan, pointing to a likely read error. The rearrangement uses TRBV3-1 and TRBJ1-6; weak D call: TRBD1 (5 bases). The germline gives CDR1 LGHDT, CDR2 YNNKEL (reference sequence). Trimming cost V 10 bases and J 9 bases, with 16 bases left between them. The CDR3 contains 13 residues. This CDR3 reads CATAAQGGSPLHV. The DNA for the CDR3 is TGTGCCACCGCTGCGCAGGGAGGTTCACCCCTCCACGTT.

The chain uses TRBV27 and TRBJ2-5, with 7 bases fitting TRBD1. The CDR3 sequence is 20 residues long. The germline CDR1 and CDR2 sequences are MNHEY and SMNVEV (reference sequence). Unmatched junction bases numbered 24, after V lost 6 bases and J lost 2 bases. CDR3 amino acids: CASSPRDRVLPRPGQETQYF. Written as DNA, the CDR3 is TGTGCCAGCAGCCCAAGGGACAGAGTACTTCCAAGACCGGGGCAAGAGACCCAGTACTTC.

This chain connects TRBV4-2 to TRBJ2-5; 8 nucleotides agree with TRBD2. V trimming: 1 base; J trimming: 4 bases; junction bases outside the gene matches: 5. Germline V gives CDR1 LGHNA, CDR2 YNFKEQ. The CDR3 covers 15 residues. The CDR3 protein is CASSQGAGERETQYF. CDR3 nucleotides: TGTGCCAGCAGCCAAGGAGCGGGGGAGAGAGAGACCCAGTACTTC.

This clonotype turned up a few times. The chain links TRBV7-9 to TRBJ2-7, with D perhaps being TRBD1 or TRBD2 (5 bases each). CDR3 size: 15 residues. CDR1 SEHNR and CDR2 FQNEAQ come from the germline V gene (reference sequence). Trimming took 5 bases from V and 3 from J, leaving 17 bases between them. CDR3 residues: CASSITIGANYEQYF. The CDR3 nucleotides are TGTGCCAGCAGCATCACCATCGGGGCCAACTACGAGCAGTACTTC.

Many counts were recorded for this clonotype. The J gene is TRBJ1-1, the V gene TRBV28; 9 bases match TRBD1. Trimming removed 6 bases from V and 4 bases from J; junction bases left unmatched: 12. Germline-derived CDR1 and CDR2 are MDHEN and SYDVKM. CDR3 size: 16 residues. DNA of the CDR3: TGTGCCAGCAGCCGCATTAAGGGACAGGGCGGCACTGAAGCTTTCTTT. Its translation is CASSRIKGQGGTEAFF. Filled out from reference TRBV28 and TRBJ1-1, the complete variable domain reads DVKVTQSSRYLVKRTGEKVFLECVQDMDHENMFWYRQDPGLGLRLIYFSYDVKMKEKGDIPEGYSVSREKKERFSLILESASTNQTSMYLCASSRIKGQGGTEAFFGQGTRLTVV.

This clonotype was picked up a small number of times. The chain combines TRBV7-9 with TRBJ2-3; 10 nucleotides align to TRBD2. CDR3 length equals 15 residues. The V segment lost 5 bases and the J segment 2 bases; nucleotides outside the gene matches: 4. Germline V CDR1 and CDR2: SEHNR, FQNEAQ (reference sequence). CDR3 sequence (DNA): TGTGCCAGCAGCCATAGCGGGGGGACCACAGATACGCAGTATTTT. This sequence encodes CASSHSGGTTDTQYF.

V usage is TRBV15 and J usage is TRBJ2-1; 9 bases map to TRBD1. Trimming at V came to 4 bases and at J to 7 bases, leaving 14 bases not matched to a gene. The CDR3 has 17 residues. Germline V gene sequence: CDR1 LNHNV, CDR2 YYDKDF (reference sequence). CDR3 amino acids: CATSKWGGQGIGNEQFF. The CDR3 nucleotides read TGTGCCACCAGCAAATGGGGGGGACAGGGAATTGGGAATGAGCAGTTCTTC.

This chain uses TRBV5-6 with TRBJ1-1; no definite D call. Germline assignment: CDR1 SGHDT and CDR2 YYEEEE. The CDR3 is 16 amino acids. V lost 4 bases to trimming and J lost 0 bases, with 16 bases between them. The chain's CDR3 is CASSPEGLGLNTEAFF. The CDR3 DNA is TGTGCCAGCAGCCCCGAAGGTCTGGGGTTGAACACTGAAGCTTTCTTT.

The genes are TRBV19 and TRBJ1-5; 7 nucleotides line up with TRBD1. Trimming took 3 bases from V and 3 from J; bases not matched to a gene: 14. The CDR3 is made up of 18 amino acids. CDR1 is LNHDA and CDR2 is SQIVND in the germline V gene (reference sequence). The CDR3 DNA reads TGTGCCAGTAGTATCCTCCTGGGGCAGGGGGGTAACAATCAGCCCCAGCATTTT. Protein: CASSILLGQGGNNQPQHF.

This clonotype was observed a handful of times. This chain links TRBV28 with TRBJ2-1, with D unclear. This CDR3 contains 13 residues. CDR1 MDHEN and CDR2 SYDVKM come from the germline V gene. Trimming left V 5 bases short and J 13 bases short, with 18 bases between. The CDR3, as DNA: TGTGCCAGCAGTCAGAACGGACCCGACTCACAGTTCTTC. Translating gives CASSQNGPDSQFF.

On this clonotype: A read error may account for a junction end that differs from germline. CDR3 DNA: TGCGCAAGCAGCCAAGATCCAGGGACTGACACTGAAGATTTCTTT. As protein: CASSQDPGTDTEDFF. V usage is TRBV4-1 and J usage is TRBJ1-1; D might be TRBD1 (5 bases). This CDR3 region has 15 residues. The germline CDR1 and CDR2 sequences are MGHRA and YSYEKL.

The V call is TRBV6-1, the J call TRBJ2-7; D unresolved. In germline, CDR1 is MNHNS, CDR2 SASEGT. The CDR3 length is 11 residues. V lost 0 bases and J lost 12, with 9 bases in between. The CDR3: CASSEAGRGYF. CDR3 DNA sequence: TGTGCCAGCAGTGAAGCCGGTCGTGGGTACTTC.

This clonotype has ten or more counts. The chain employs TRBV7-6 and TRBJ2-3; TRBD2 matches at 7 bases. The V and J ends lost 5 bases and 3 bases, in that order; junction bases with no gene match: 5. This CDR3 region has 14 residues. CDR1 and CDR2 from the germline V gene are SGHVS and FNYEAQ. The CDR3 DNA is TGTGCCAGCAGCCCGGGGGAGGGGACAGATACGCAGTATTTT. Residues: CASSPGEGTDTQYF.

The chain has TRBV6-2 or TRBV6-3 and TRBJ2-7; D possibly corresponds to TRBD1 (5 bases). The CDR3 runs to 17 residues. The V gene's germline CDR1 is MNHEY and CDR2 SVGEGT. V shed 10 bases and J shed 5 bases, with 30 bases lying between them. The CDR3 is CATSWSYDRAYIDEQYF. In nucleotides, the CDR3 is TGTGCCACCTCATGGAGTTACGACAGAGCCTACATCGACGAGCAGTACTTC.

The rearrangement joins TRBV12-3 or TRBV12-4 to TRBJ2-1, with 7 positions matching TRBD2. V was pared by 4 bases and J by 2 bases, with 5 bases of the junction left unmatched. The CDR3 loop spans 15 amino acids. The CDR3 bases are TGTGCCAGCAGTTCCCTAGCGGATCCCTACAATGAGCAGTTCTTC. Residues: CASSSLADPYNEQFF.